This TCR beta chain was retrieved from a study of blood T cell repertoires in COVID-19. In the study overall: Sources were T cells, B-cell-depleted T cells, or PBMCs; the material itself was cDNA or gDNA.

In its sample, this clone was seen once. Clones were sequenced by immunoSEQ multiplex PCR, and TCRdb holds only the in-frame ones, with some missing. The data hold 80,000 or so clones, with around 80% observed a single time. Deletions cut 2 bases from V and 5 bases from J, with 10 bases between. Germline V gene lookup returns CDR1 LGHDT and CDR2 YNNKEL (reference sequence). This CDR3 has 13 residues. Sequencing used peripheral blood. The sequence came from a man in his fifties or sixties with acute or convalescent COVID-19. The chain has TRBV3-1 (or the pseudogene TRBV3-2) and TRBJ2-7; D uncertain. The chain's CDR3 is CASSQLRTDEQYF. Here the CDR3 DNA reads TGTGCCAGCAGCCAACTTAGAACGGACGAGCAGTACTTC.